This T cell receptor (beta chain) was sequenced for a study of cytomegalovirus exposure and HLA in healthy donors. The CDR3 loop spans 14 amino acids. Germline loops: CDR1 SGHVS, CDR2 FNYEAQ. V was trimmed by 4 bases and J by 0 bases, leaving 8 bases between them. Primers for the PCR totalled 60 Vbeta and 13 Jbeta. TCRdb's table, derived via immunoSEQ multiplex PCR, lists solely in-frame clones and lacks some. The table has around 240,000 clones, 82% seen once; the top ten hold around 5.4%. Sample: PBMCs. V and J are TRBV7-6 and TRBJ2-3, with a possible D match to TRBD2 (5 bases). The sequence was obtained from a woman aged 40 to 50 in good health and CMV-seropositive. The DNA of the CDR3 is TGTGCCAGCAGCTCGAGAGGGAGCACAGATACGCAGTATTTT. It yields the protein CASSSRGSTDTQYF.